This TCR beta chain was documented in a study of T cell responses to AZD1222 COVID-19 vaccine. V trimming: 5 bases; J trimming: 5 bases; junction bases outside the gene matches: 5. CDR1 and CDR2 from the germline V gene are SEHNR and FQNEAQ (reference sequence). The CDR3 totals 15 residues. Study results and limitations: Dominant CD4 TCR responses targeted spike regions 160-218 and 743-854.

Notes on this clone: Its specificity is not known.

Profiled with immunoSEQ multiplex PCR; TCRdb holds only in-frame clones, not every one. The sample includes more than 20,000 clones, roughly 84% of them seen just once. The chain recombines TRBV7-9 with TRBJ2-7, with 14 bases aligning to TRBD2. This specimen was peripheral blood, taken 28 days after the second AZD1222 dose. This receptor was taken from an adult who received the AZD1222 COVID-19 vaccine. Here the CDR3 reads CASSLGLAGAHEQYF. In DNA, the CDR3 is TGTGCCAGCAGCCTGGGACTAGCGGGAGCCCACGAGCAGTACTTC.